The rows below give T cell receptor beta chains drawn from one sample of a study of shared clonotypes between healthy human individuals. Here immunoSEQ multiplex PCR was the method, and the copy in TCRdb shows in-frame clones only, minus some. The data show over a million clones, about four fifths seen once. Sequencing input: memory CD4+ T cells from PBMCs. These receptors were collected from a man aged 18 to 29 in good health. Some clones in this sample may be carry-over from other donors' samples. CDR3s include the opening cysteine and the closing phenylalanine or tryptophan. The order of the fields is V gene, J gene, CDR3 length, D gene, clone size, CDR3 DNA, CDR3 protein. A D gene is named only where the DNA matches it firmly. Some rows mark clone size as missing; the rest say once, few, many or name a class of expanded clone.

>TRBV7-9|TRBJ1-4|15|.|.
TGTGCCAGCACCCCGACGGGGCAGGGAGGAGGGAAACTGTTTTTT
CASTPTGQGGGKLFF
>TRBV2|TRBJ2-5|16|TRBD2|.
TGTGCCAGCAGTGGGGTGGCGGGAGCCCTCCAAGAGACCCAGTACTTC
CASSGVAGALQETQYF
>TRBV11-2|TRBJ2-7|16|TRBD2|.
TGTGCCAGCAGCTTAGTAGTGACTAGCGGGAGGGCCGCGCAGTACTTC
CASSLVVTSGRAAQYF
>TRBV6-4|TRBJ1-1|14|.|.
TGTGCCAGCAGCCCGGGTCCGGGGACCACTGAAGCTTTCTTT
CASSPGPGTTEAFF
>TRBV5-1|TRBJ1-2|14|TRBD1|.
TGCGCCAGCAGCTTGTCGCAACAGGGGGGTGGCTACACCTTC
CASSLSQQGGGYTF
>TRBV2|TRBJ1-3|14|.|once
TGTGCCAGCAGCAGTGCGGGGGCTGGAAACACCATATATTTT
CASSSAGAGNTIYF
>TRBV4-2|TRBJ2-7|15|.|.
TGTGCCAGCAGCTTGGTTTTGGGAGTAGGAAACGAGCAGTACTTC
CASSLVLGVGNEQYF
>TRBV9|TRBJ2-1|14|.|.
TGTGCCAGCAGCCTCGGGTCTTCTTGGGATGAGCAGTTCTTC
CASSLGSSWDEQFF
>TRBV4-1|TRBJ1-4|16|.|.
TGCGCCAGCAGCCAAGGTCAGGCAGGCTCTAATGAAAAACTGTTTTTT
CASSQGQAGSNEKLFF
>TRBV10-1|TRBJ2-7|14|.|.
TGCGCCAGCAGTTCCGGCGCGGGCCGTTACGAGCAGTACTTC
CASSSGAGRYEQYF
>TRBV7-8|TRBJ1-6|14|.|.
TGTGCCAGCAGCTTGCGGACAGATAATTCACCCCTCCACTTT
CASSLRTDNSPLHF
>TRBV5-1|TRBJ2-7|13|.|.
TGCGCCAGCAGCAAAACAGCTTCCTACGAGCAGTACTTC
CASSKTASYEQYF
>TRBV7-9|TRBJ1-2|14|TRBD1|.
TGTGCCAGCAGCTTAGGGGGACAGGGCGACGGCTACACCTTC
CASSLGGQGDGYTF
>TRBV27|TRBJ1-5|12|.|.
TGTGCCAGCAGGATAAATAATCAGCCCCAGCATTTT
CASRINNQPQHF
>TRBV15|TRBJ2-6|18|TRBD1|few
TGTGCCACCAGCAGCCGGGACAGCCACCCCTCTGGGGCCAACGTCCTGACTTTC
CATSSRDSHPSGANVLTF
>TRBV28|TRBJ1-4|15|TRBD1|.
TGTGCCAGCAGCGTATCCGGGACAGGGGGCGGAAAACTGTTTTTT
CASSVSGTGGGKLFF
>TRBV21-1|TRBJ1-1|13|.|.
TGTGCCAGCAGAAGCGCAGTCGACACTGAAGCTTTCTTT
CASRSAVDTEAFF
>TRBV4-1|TRBJ2-2|15|.|.
TGCGCCAGCAGCCAAGGGACTTTGAACACCGGGGAGCTGTTTTTT
CASSQGTLNTGELFF
>TRBV18|TRBJ2-7|13|TRBD1|.
TGTGCCAGCTCAAGGACAGGGGATCGCGAGCAGTACTTC
CASSRTGDREQYF
>TRBV6-1|TRBJ1-1|15|.|.
TGTGCCAGCAGATCACAGGTTTCGATGAACACTGAAGCTTTCTTT
CASRSQVSMNTEAFF
>TRBV9|TRBJ2-6|16|.|.
TGTGCCAGCAGCGTAGGCAGCCCCCGAGGGGCCAACGTCCTGACTTTC
CASSVGSPRGANVLTF
>TRBV27|TRBJ2-2|18|.|few
TGTGCCAGCAGTCCCAAGGGCCGTGGCGGGATGAGCGCCGGGGAGCTGTTTTTT
CASSPKGRGGMSAGELFF
>TRBV28|TRBJ2-3|16|TRBD2|.
TGTGCCAGCAGTATAGGGACTAGCGGTAGCACAGATACGCAGTATTTT
CASSIGTSGSTDTQYF
>TRBV5-1|TRBJ2-7|16|TRBD1|.
TGCGCCAGCAGCATAACCGGGACAGCCAGCTCCTACGAGCAGTACTTC
CASSITGTASSYEQYF
>TRBV28|TRBJ1-1|14|.|once
TGTGCCAGCAGTGCTCCAGGGATGAACACTGAAGCTTTCTTT
CASSAPGMNTEAFF
>TRBV15|TRBJ1-6|13|.|.
TGTGCCAGCAGCAATCTCTATAATTCACCCCTCCACTTT
CASSNLYNSPLHF
>TRBV10-3|TRBJ2-5|15|.|.
TGTGCCACCCATGATGGGGGAGCAGGAGGAGAGACCCAGTACTTC
CATHDGGAGGETQYF
>TRBV7-2|TRBJ2-1|14|.|.
TGTGCCAGCAGCTCGGACTTTTTGGGCAATGAGCAGTTCTTC
CASSSDFLGNEQFF
>TRBV27|TRBJ1-5|14|.|.
TGTGCCAGCAGTCCGCAGGGAGGATATCAGCCCCAGCATTTT
CASSPQGGYQPQHF
>TRBV5-5|TRBJ2-7|13|.|.
TGTGCCAGCAGCTTTACGGGAGATTACGAGCAGTACTTC
CASSFTGDYEQYF
>TRBV7-2|TRBJ1-1|15|.|.
TGTGCCAGCAGCTTAGGTGAGGGGTGGAACACTGAAGCTTTCTTT
CASSLGEGWNTEAFF
>TRBV29-1|TRBJ2-7|13|.|.
TGCAGCGTCAAGGTGCCAGGGACCTACGAGCAGTACTTC
CSVKVPGTYEQYF
>TRBV27|TRBJ1-5|15|.|.
TGTGCCAGCAGTGCCATGAGGGGGAAGTCTCAGCCCCAGCATTTT
CASSAMRGKSQPQHF
>TRBV28|TRBJ2-3|14|.|few
TGTGCCAGCAGCCGACTAGGTTTGACAGATACGCAGTATTTT
CASSRLGLTDTQYF
>TRBV27|TRBJ2-7|15|.|.
TGTGCCAGCAGTTTCAGCGGAAGAAGCTCCTACGAGCAGTACTTC
CASSFSGRSSYEQYF
>TRBV7-3|TRBJ2-7|13|.|.
TGTGCCAGCAGCCCCGGTTTGGGATACGAGCAGTACTTC
CASSPGLGYEQYF
>TRBV9|TRBJ1-3|15|.|.
TGTGCCAGCAGCTCGGCGGGGGTCTCTGGAAACACCATATATTTT
CASSSAGVSGNTIYF
>TRBV27|TRBJ2-5|13|.|.
TGTGCCAGCAGTGGGACCGTACAAGAGACCCAGTACTTC
CASSGTVQETQYF
>TRBV5-1|TRBJ2-1|13|.|.
TGCGCCAGCAGCTTGAGTACCTCAGGGGAGCAGTTCTTC
CASSLSTSGEQFF
>TRBV5-1|TRBJ2-7|14|.|.
TGCGCCAGCAGCCCGGGACTTCCAACTACGAAGCAGTACTTC
CASSPGLPTTKQYF
>TRBV19|TRBJ1-5|12|TRBD1|.
TGTGCCAGCAGACAGGGTTATCAGCCCCAGCATTTT
CASRQGYQPQHF
>TRBV25-1|TRBJ2-3|18|TRBD2|.
TGTGCCAGCAGTGAATTCCTACCGACTAGCGGGAGGGCAGATACGCAGTATTTT
CASSEFLPTSGRADTQYF
>TRBV11-2|TRBJ2-5|16|.|.
TGTGCCAGCGCCCGCCGGGGATCCACAAACCAAGAGACCCAGTACTTC
CASARRGSTNQETQYF
>TRBV5-1|TRBJ1-4|15|.|.
TGCGCCAGCAGCTTAACGGGGACAAGTGACGAAAAACTGTTTTTT
CASSLTGTSDEKLFF
>TRBV19|TRBJ2-3|17|TRBD2|.
TGTGCCAGTAGTACCCCCACACTAGCGGGAATCACAGATACGCAGTATTTT
CASSTPTLAGITDTQYF
>TRBV9|TRBJ2-7|15|.|.
TGTGCCAGCAGCGTAGCTGGGGGGCTTGGATACGAGCAGTACTTC
CASSVAGGLGYEQYF
>TRBV7-2|TRBJ1-2|12|.|.
TGTGCCAGCGCGCTTAGTTTTGTCACAGGACCCTTC
CASALSFVTGPF
>TRBV6-5|TRBJ2-1|13|.|.
TGTGCCACCATGCTATCCGGGAAGGGTGAGCAGTTCTTC
CATMLSGKGEQFF
>TRBV10-3|TRBJ2-7|14|TRBD1|.
TGTGCCATCAGTGAGACAGGGGGCTCCTACGAGCAGTACTTC
CAISETGGSYEQYF
>TRBV28|TRBJ2-7|15|.|once
TGTGCCAGCAGTTTAAGTCATGGGACCCCGCGGGAGCAGTACTTC
CASSLSHGTPREQYF
>TRBV28|TRBJ2-1|11|TRBD2|.
TGTGCCACCGCGGGGGGTAATGAGCAGTTCTTC
CATAGGNEQFF
>TRBV28|TRBJ2-3|14|.|.
TGTGCCAGCAGTATGGGAATCGCCAGAGATACGCAGTATTTT
CASSMGIARDTQYF